This paragraph reports one T cell receptor (beta chain). This receptor's antigen is unknown. One base away there is no much larger clone; base qualities are not given. The trial excluded patients who had a history of autoimmune disease or were on systemic immunosuppression. Peripheral blood for TCR sequencing was collected from all dose cohorts at baseline, on cycle 4 day 1, and on cycle 7 day 1. The samples were drawn from a first-in-human, open-label, multicenter phase I dose-escalation trial of ivuxolimab. Adults with locally advanced or metastatic melanoma, renal cell carcinoma, hepatocellular carcinoma or head and neck squamous cell carcinoma were enrolled in the trial. Before TCR sequencing, CD4+ T cells and CD8+ T cells from peripheral blood were sorted into separate populations. This sample was taken from a study of OX40 agonist ivuxolimab in advanced cancers. With respect to the entire study: Ivuxolimab, which targeted the costimulatory receptor OX40 (CD134), was an agonistic, fully human IgG2 monoclonal antibody. Intravenous ivuxolimab was administered to patients every 2 weeks at six dose levels: 0.01, 0.1, 0.3, 1.5, 3 and 10 mg/kg. Of the 52 patients in dose escalation, about 20 had hepatocellular carcinoma, approximately 15 had melanoma, 9 had renal cell carcinoma and 9 had head and neck cancer. A male proportion of approximately 83% and a mean age of 60 years, ranging from roughly 23 to 80, were recorded for the dose-escalation cohort. Patients were allowed to have had prior anti-PD-1, anti-PD-L1 or anti-CTLA-4 therapy, and around 41% of the dose-escalation patients had previously received checkpoint inhibitors. Partial responses occurred in three dose-escalation patients: two with cutaneous melanoma and one with hepatocellular carcinoma. The purpose of peripheral TCRbeta sequencing was to test whether ivuxolimab changed TCR sequence diversity and led to clonal T-cell expansion. The paper covers the monotherapy dose-escalation part of the phase I ivuxolimab trial, which included N of about 56 patients. General conclusions and limits of the study: Which antigens the clonally expanded peripheral T cells were specific for was not determined. At doses from 0.1 to 3.0 mg/kg, clonal expansion was seen in both CD4+ and CD8+ blood T cells between baseline and week 6. After ivuxolimab, more expanded clones were found on average in CD8+ T cells than in CD4+ T cells. Low levels of normalized T-cell clonal expansion were also seen in some patients who did not respond. In the 0.1-3.0 mg/kg groups, partial responders had among the lowest normalized peripheral clonal expansion, particularly in CD8+ T cells.

From a lookup of the germline V gene (reference sequence), CDR1 and CDR2 are SGHNT and YYREEE. V lost 3 bases and J lost 4 bases, and the count of bases not matched to a germline gene is 2. The CDR3 goes from the cysteine to the phenylalanine over 15 residues. The CDR3 DNA has 45 bases and is translated from base 1. Genomic DNA was extracted from sorted cells for sequencing of the TCRbeta CDR3 region. The immunoSEQ Assay was used for sequencing of TCRbeta CDR3 regions. TCRdb holds this immuneACCESS table with in-frame rearrangements only. Some clones are missing; in checked studies, unresolved V genes explain under half, and the rest has no known cause. The sample records some 44,000 clones, 82% of which are singletons. Of the sample, 20% to 25% falls within the top ten clones.

This sequence originates from an adult with an advanced solid tumor such as melanoma, head and neck, liver or kidney cancer. The chain employs TRBV5-4 and TRBJ2-1; TRBD2 aligns with 12 central bases. Material: CD4+ or CD8+ T cells sorted from blood, obtained in a trial of the OX40 agonist ivuxolimab. The CDR3 loop reads CASSSGLAGYNEQFF. The DNA is TGTGCCAGCAGCTCGGGACTAGCGGGTTACAATGAGCAGTTCTTC.